The table lists the clone carrying this T cell receptor beta chain with a count of one. Its antigen is still unknown. This record belongs to a study of T cell responses to AZD1222 COVID-19 vaccine. Study-wide points: Recipients of two AZD1222 doses showed rising Spike-specific TCR breadth and depth. Mostly white British, mostly female donors; authors suggested clonal diversity may be underestimated. Baseline serology detected seropositivity in only a handful of AZD1222 recipients.

Germline trimming cut 5 bases from V and 7 bases from J; bases unmatched to any gene: 6. Looked up from germline, CDR1 is SGHTA and CDR2 is FQGTGA. CDR3 length: 15 amino acids. TCRdb's table, derived via immunoSEQ multiplex PCR, lists solely in-frame clones and lacks some. The profile shows over 130,000 clones, about nine tenths of them singletons. Second-dose schedules of about 4 or about 12 weeks were combined. The gene calls are TRBV7-3 and TRBJ2-1; 12 nucleotides agree with TRBD2. This clonotype originated in an adult who received the AZD1222 COVID-19 vaccine. The specimen comprised peripheral blood, sampled 28 days after the second AZD1222 dose. This CDR3 is CASSPGLAGLNEQFF. The DNA of the CDR3 is TGTGCCAGCAGCCCCGGACTAGCGGGACTGAATGAGCAGTTCTTC.